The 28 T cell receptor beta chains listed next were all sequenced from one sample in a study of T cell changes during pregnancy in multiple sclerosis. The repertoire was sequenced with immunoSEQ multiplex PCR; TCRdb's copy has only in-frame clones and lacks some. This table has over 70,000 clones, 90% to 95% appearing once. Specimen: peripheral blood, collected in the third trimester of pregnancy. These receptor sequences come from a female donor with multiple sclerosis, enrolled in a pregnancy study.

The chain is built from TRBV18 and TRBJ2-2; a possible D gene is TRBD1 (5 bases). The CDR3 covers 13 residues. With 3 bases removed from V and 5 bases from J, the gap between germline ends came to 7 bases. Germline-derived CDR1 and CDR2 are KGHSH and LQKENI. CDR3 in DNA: TGTGCCAGCTCACCGACAGTTACCGGGGAGCTGTTTTTT. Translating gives CASSPTVTGELFF.

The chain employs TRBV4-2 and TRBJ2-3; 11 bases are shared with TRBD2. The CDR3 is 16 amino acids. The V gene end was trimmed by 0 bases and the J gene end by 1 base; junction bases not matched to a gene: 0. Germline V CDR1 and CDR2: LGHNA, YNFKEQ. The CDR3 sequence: CASSQELAGGTDTQYF. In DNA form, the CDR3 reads TGTGCCAGCAGCCAAGAACTAGCGGGAGGCACAGATACGCAGTATTTT.

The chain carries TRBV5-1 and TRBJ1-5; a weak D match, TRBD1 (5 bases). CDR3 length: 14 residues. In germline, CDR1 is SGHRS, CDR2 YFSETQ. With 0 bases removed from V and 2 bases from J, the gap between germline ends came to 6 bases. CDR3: CASSLAGGNQPQHF. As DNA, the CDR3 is TGCGCCAGCAGCTTGGCGGGGGGCAATCAGCCCCAGCATTTT.

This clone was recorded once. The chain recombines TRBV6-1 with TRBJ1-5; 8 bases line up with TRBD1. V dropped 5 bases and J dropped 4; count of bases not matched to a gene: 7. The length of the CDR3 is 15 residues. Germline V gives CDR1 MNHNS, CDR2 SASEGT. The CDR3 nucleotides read TGTGCCAGCAGTAAAGGGACAGGAGAAAATCAGCCCCAGCATTTT. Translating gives CASSKGTGENQPQHF.

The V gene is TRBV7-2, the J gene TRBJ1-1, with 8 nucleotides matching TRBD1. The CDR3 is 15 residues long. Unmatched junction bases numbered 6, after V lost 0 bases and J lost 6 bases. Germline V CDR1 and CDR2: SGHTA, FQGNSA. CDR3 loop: CASSLAFGQGSEAFF. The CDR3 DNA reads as TGTGCCAGCAGCTTAGCCTTCGGACAGGGCTCTGAAGCTTTCTTT.

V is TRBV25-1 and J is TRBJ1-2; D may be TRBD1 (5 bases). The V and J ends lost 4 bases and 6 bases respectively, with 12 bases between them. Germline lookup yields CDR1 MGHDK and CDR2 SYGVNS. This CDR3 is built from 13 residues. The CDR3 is CASSVGGLDGYTF. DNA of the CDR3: TGTGCCAGCAGTGTGGGGGGTCTTGATGGCTACACCTTC.

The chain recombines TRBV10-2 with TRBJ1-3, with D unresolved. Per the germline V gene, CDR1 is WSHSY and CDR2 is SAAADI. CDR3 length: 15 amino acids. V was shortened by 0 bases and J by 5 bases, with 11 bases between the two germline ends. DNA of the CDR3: TGCGCCAGCAGTGAGTCAGAGGCTACTCGAAACACCATATATTTT. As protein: CASSESEATRNTIYF.

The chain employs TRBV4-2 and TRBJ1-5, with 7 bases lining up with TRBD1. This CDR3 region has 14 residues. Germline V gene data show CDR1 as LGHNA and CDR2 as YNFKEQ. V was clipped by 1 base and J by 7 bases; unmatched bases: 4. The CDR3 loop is CASSQVQGGQPQHF. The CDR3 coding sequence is TGTGCCAGCAGCCAAGTGCAGGGGGGCCAGCCCCAGCATTTT.

CDR3 loop: CASSRTGDGNYEQYF. The CDR3 DNA reads as TGTGCCAGTAGTCGTACAGGGGATGGGAACTACGAGCAGTACTTC. This chain uses TRBV19 with TRBJ2-7, with 7 bases identical to TRBD1. CDR3 length equals 15 residues. Trimming at V came to 5 bases and at J to 3 bases, leaving 10 bases not matched to a gene. CDR1 and CDR2 from the germline V gene are LNHDA and SQIVND (reference sequence).

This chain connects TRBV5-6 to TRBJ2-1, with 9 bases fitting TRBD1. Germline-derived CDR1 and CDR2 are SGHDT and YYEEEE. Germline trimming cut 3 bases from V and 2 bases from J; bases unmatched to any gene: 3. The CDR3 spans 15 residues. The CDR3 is CASSWYRGPYNEQFF. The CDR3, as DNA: TGTGCCAGCAGCTGGTACAGGGGGCCCTACAATGAGCAGTTCTTC.

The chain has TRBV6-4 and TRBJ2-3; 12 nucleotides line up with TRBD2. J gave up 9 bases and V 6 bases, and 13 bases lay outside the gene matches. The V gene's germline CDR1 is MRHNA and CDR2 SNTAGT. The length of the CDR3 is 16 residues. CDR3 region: CASSSGTSGLLSTQYF. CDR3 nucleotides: TGTGCCAGCAGCTCCGGGACTAGCGGGCTCCTATCGACGCAGTATTTT.

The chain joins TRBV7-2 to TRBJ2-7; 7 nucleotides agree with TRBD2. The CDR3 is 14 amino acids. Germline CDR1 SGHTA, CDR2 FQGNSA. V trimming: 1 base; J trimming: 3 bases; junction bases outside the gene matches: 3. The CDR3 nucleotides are TGTGCCAGCAGCTTAGTGGGGACTAACTACGAGCAGTACTTC. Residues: CASSLVGTNYEQYF.

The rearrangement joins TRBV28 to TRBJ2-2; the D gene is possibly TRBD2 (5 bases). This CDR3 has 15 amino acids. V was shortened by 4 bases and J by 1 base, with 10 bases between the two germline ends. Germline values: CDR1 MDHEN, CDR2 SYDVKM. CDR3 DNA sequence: TGTGCCAGCAGTTCACTAGGCGTGAACACCGGGGAGCTGTTTTTT. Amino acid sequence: CASSSLGVNTGELFF.

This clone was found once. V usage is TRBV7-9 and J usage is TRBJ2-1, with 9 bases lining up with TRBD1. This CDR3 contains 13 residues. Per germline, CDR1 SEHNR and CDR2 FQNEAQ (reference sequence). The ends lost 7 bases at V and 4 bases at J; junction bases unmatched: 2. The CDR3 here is CASKQGAYNEQFF. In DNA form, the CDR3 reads TGTGCCAGCAAACAGGGGGCTTACAATGAGCAGTTCTTC.

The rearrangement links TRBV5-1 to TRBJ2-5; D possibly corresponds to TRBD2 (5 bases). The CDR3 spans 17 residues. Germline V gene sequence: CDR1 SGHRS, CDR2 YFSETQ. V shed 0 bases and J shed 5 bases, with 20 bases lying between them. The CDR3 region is CASSLDGLARLIETQYF. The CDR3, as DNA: TGCGCCAGCAGCTTGGATGGGCTAGCTCGGTTGATCGAGACCCAGTACTTC.

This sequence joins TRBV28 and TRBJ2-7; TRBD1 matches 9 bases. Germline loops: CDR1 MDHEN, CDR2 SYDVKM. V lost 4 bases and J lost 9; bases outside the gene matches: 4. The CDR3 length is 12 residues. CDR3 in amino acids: CASSSGTGRQYF. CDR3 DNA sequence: TGTGCCAGCAGTTCCGGGACAGGGAGGCAGTACTTC.

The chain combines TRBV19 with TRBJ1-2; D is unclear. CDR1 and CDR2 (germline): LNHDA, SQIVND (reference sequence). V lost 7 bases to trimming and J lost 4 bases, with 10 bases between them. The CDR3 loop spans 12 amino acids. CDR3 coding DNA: TGTGCCAGTAACGGGGTCCTCTATGGCTACACCTTC. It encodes CASNGVLYGYTF. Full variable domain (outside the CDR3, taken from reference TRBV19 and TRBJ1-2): DGGITQSPKYLFRKEGQNVTLSCEQNLNHDAMYWYRQDPGQGLRLIYYSQIVNDFQKGDIAEGYSVSREKKESFPLTVTSAQKNPTAFYLCASNGVLYGYTFGSGTRLTVV.

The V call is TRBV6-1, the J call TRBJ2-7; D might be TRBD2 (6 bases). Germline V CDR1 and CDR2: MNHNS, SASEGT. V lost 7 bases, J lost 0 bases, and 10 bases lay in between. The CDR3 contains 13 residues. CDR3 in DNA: TGTGCCAGCATAGCTAGCGTCTCCTACGAGCAGTACTTC. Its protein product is CASIASVSYEQYF.

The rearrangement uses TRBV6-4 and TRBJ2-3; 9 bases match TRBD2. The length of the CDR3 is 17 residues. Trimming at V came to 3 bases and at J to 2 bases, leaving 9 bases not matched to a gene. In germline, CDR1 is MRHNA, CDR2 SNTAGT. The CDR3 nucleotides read TGTGCCAGCAGTGAGACAAAGCGGGAGGCTAACACAGATACGCAGTATTTT. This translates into CASSETKREANTDTQYF.

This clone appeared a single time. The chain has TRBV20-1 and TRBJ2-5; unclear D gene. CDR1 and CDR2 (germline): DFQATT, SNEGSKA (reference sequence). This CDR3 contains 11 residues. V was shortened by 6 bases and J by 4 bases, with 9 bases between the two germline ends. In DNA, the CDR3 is TGCAGTGCGAAGAGCCCAGAGACCCAGTACTTC. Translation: CSAKSPETQYF.

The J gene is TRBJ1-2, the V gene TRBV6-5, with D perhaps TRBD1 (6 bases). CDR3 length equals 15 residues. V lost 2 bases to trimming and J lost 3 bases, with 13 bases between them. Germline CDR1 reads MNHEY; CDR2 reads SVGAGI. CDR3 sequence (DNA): TGTGCCAGCAGTTACGTTACTGGACAGTACTATGGCTACACCTTC. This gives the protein CASSYVTGQYYGYTF.

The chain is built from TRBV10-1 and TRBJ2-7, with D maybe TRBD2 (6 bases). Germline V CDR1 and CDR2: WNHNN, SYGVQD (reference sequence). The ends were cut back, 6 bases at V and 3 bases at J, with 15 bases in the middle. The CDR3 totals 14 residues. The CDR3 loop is CASREGCGGYEQYF. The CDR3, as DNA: TGCGCCAGCAGGGAGGGCTGTGGAGGCTACGAGCAGTACTTC.

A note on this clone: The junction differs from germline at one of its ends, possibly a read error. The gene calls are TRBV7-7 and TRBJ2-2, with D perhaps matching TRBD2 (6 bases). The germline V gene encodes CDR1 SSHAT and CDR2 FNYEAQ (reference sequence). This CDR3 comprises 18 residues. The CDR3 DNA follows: TGTGCTAGCAGCCCCCTTCGGGTCGGGAGCCTGAACACCGGGGAGCTGTTTTTT. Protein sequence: CASSPLRVGSLNTGELFF.

CDR3 residues: CASSSIGRGAYNEQFF. The CDR3 region has the DNA TGCGCCAGCAGCTCGATCGGGAGGGGGGCCTACAATGAGCAGTTCTTC. The V gene is TRBV5-1, the J gene TRBJ2-1, with 8 nucleotides matching TRBD2. V lost 3 bases to trimming and J lost 2 bases; unmatched junction nucleotides: 7. Germline CDR1 SGHRS, CDR2 YFSETQ. This CDR3 region has 16 residues.

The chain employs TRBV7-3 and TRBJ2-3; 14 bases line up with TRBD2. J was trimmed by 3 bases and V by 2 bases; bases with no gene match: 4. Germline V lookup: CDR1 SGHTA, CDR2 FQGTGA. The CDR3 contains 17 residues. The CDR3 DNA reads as TGTGCCAGCAGCTTAGGGACTAGCGGGAGTGGGACAGATACGCAGTATTTT. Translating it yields CASSLGTSGSGTDTQYF.

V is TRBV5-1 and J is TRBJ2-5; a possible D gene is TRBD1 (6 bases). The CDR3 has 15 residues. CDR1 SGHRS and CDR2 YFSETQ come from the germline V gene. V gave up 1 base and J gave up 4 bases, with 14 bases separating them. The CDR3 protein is CASSLRGQYGETQYF. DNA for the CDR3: TGCGCCAGCAGCTTGAGAGGACAGTATGGAGAGACCCAGTACTTC.

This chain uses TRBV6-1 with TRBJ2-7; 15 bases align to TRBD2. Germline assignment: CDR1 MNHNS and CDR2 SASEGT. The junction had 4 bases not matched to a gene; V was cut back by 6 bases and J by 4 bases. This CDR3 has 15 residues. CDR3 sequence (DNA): TGTGCCAGCAGGGGAGGGACTAGCGGGAGGTACGAGCAGTACTTC. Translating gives CASRGGTSGRYEQYF.

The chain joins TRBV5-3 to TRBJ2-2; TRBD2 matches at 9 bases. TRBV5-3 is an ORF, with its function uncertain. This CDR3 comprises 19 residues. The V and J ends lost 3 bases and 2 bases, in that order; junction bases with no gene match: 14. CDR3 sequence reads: CARSSVPGLAPLNTGELFF. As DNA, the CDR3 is TGTGCCAGAAGCTCCGTCCCGGGACTAGCCCCCCTAAACACCGGGGAGCTGTTTTTT.